This paragraph covers one T cell receptor beta chain sequence. What it recognizes is unknown. This entry belongs to a study of T cell repertoires in cytomegalovirus infection. At the level of the study: In public TCR beta signatures, there were indications of both CMV infection and matching HLA type.

General study findings and limits: HLA-C-restricted CMV-specific TCR beta clonotypes were dominant in the ex vivo response.

TCRdb re-derived calls from the reads in MiXCR, one entry per CDR3 protein. The table has about 190,000 distinct CDR3 sequences, roughly 27% seen once. The sequenced sample was PBMCs. This TCR was sampled from a human donor in good health (CMV status not recorded). Some clones in this sample may be carry-over from other donors' samples.

DNA for the CDR3: TGTGCCAGCTCACCACTATCGTTGGGGTTTGACACTGAAGCTTTCTTT. Translation gives CASSPLSLGFDTEAFF. V usage is TRBV18 and J usage is TRBJ1-1; no reliable D call. Germline loops: CDR1 KGHSH, CDR2 LQKENI. V was shortened by 1 base and J by 3 bases, with 15 bases between the two germline ends. The CDR3 spans 16 residues. The full variable domain, rest sourced from reference TRBV18 and TRBJ1-1, is NAGVMQNPRHLVRRRGQEARLRCSPMKGHSHVYWYRQLPEEGLKFMVYLQKENIIDESGMPKERFSAEFPKEGPSILRIQQVVRGDSAAYFCASSPLSLGFDTEAFFGQGTRLTVV.